These 11 T cell receptor beta chains share one sample of origin, sequenced in a study of shared clonotypes between healthy human individuals. Generated by immunoSEQ multiplex PCR, the TCRdb table keeps only in-frame clones and is missing some. The sample yields over 850,000 clones, about 80% seen once. Sequencing input: memory CD4+ T cells from PBMCs. Subset indicated: CD45RA-negative fraction. Source of these receptors: a man aged 18 to 29 in good health. Some clones in this sample may be carry-over from other donors' samples.

Here the CDR3 reads CASSNQGGSPYTF. The CDR3, as DNA: TGTGCCAGCAGCAACCAGGGAGGCAGCCCCTACACCTTC. The gene calls are TRBV9 and TRBJ1-2; the D gene is possibly TRBD1 (5 bases). CDR1 and CDR2 (germline): SGDLS, YYNGEE. CDR3 size: 13 residues. The V end lost 4 bases, the J end lost 10 bases, and 17 bases lay between the germline ends.

This rearrangement joins TRBV15 to TRBJ2-7; 8 bases fit TRBD2. V dropped 1 base and J dropped 5; count of bases not matched to a gene: 7. The CDR3 is 15 residues long. Germline CDR1 is LNHNV and CDR2 is YYDKDF (reference sequence). CDR3 nucleotides: TGTGCCACCAGCAGAGGCGGACTAGCTGGCGACGAGCAGTACTTC. Translation: CATSRGGLAGDEQYF.

The chain uses TRBV6-5 and TRBJ2-5, with 8 bases aligning to TRBD2. There are 15 residues in the CDR3. V lost 2 bases and J lost 5; bases outside the gene matches: 7. The germline V gene has CDR1 MNHEY and CDR2 SVGAGI. CDR3 in amino acids: CASSYTGTRMETQYF. The CDR3 DNA is TGTGCCAGCAGTTACACCGGGACTAGGATGGAGACCCAGTACTTC.

Concerning this clone itself: The sample contains more than one DNA sequence encoding this CDR3. V usage is TRBV5-1 and J usage is TRBJ2-3, with 13 bases identical to TRBD2. V was pared by 4 bases and J by 3 bases, with 5 bases of the junction left unmatched. The germline gives CDR1 SGHRS, CDR2 YFSETQ. The CDR3 spans 16 residues. CDR3: CASSRGLAGETDTQYF. In nucleotides, the CDR3 is TGCGCCAGCAGCCGAGGACTAGCGGGAGAAACAGATACGCAGTATTTT.

This rearrangement joins TRBV11-2 to TRBJ1-2; no reliable D call. This CDR3 region has 10 residues. The V end lost 2 bases, the J end lost 7 bases, and 2 bases lay between the germline ends. CDR1 SGHAT and CDR2 FQNNGV come from the germline V gene. The CDR3 bases are TGTGCCAGCAGCTTAAGTGGCTACACCTTC. Translation gives CASSLSGYTF. The full variable domain, in which reference TRBV11-2 and TRBJ1-2 provide the parts outside the CDR3, is EAGVAQSPRYKIIEKRQSVAFWCNPISGHATLYWYQQILGQGPKLLIQFQNNGVVDDSQLPKDRFSAERLKGVDSTLKIQPAKLEDSAVYLCASSLSGYTFGSGTRLTVV.

This chain joins TRBV28 and TRBJ2-1, with D tentatively TRBD1 (5 bases). Germline values: CDR1 MDHEN, CDR2 SYDVKM. The CDR3 totals 16 residues. The V gene lost 0 bases and the J gene lost 6 bases, with 15 bases spanning the gap. The CDR3 spells CASSLWDNGPLNEQFF. The CDR3 coding sequence is TGTGCCAGCAGTTTATGGGACAATGGACCACTCAATGAGCAGTTCTTC.

The rearrangement joins TRBV13 to TRBJ2-7, with TRBD1 identical over 7 bases. The CDR3 covers 14 residues. Losses at the gene ends were 3 bases for V and 1 base for J; bases not matched to a gene: 3. CDR1 is PRHDT and CDR2 is FYEKMQ in the germline V gene (reference sequence). The DNA for the CDR3 is TGTGCCAGCAGCTTTCAGGGACAGTCCTACGAGCAGTACTTC. Translated, it gives CASSFQGQSYEQYF.

The J gene is TRBJ1-4, the V gene TRBV5-4, with 7 bases matching TRBD1. Germline V gene sequence: CDR1 SGHNT, CDR2 YYREEE (reference sequence). The CDR3 extends over 14 amino acids. V was pared by 4 bases and J by 5 bases, with 5 bases of the junction left unmatched. The CDR3: CASSRGTENEKLFF. The CDR3 coding sequence is TGTGCCAGCAGCCGAGGGACAGAGAATGAAAAACTGTTTTTT.

In regard to this clone: In the same sample, other DNA sequences code for this CDR3. The J gene is TRBJ2-7, the V gene TRBV18, with 10 bases fitting TRBD2. Germline V gene sequence: CDR1 KGHSH, CDR2 LQKENI. J was trimmed by 1 base and V by 1 base; bases with no gene match: 1. The CDR3 spans 15 residues. The chain's CDR3 is CASSPLLAGSYEQYF. CDR3 in DNA: TGTGCCAGCTCACCACTACTAGCGGGATCCTACGAGCAGTACTTC.

This clone was counted a few times. The rearrangement links TRBV18 to TRBJ1-1, with 9 bases matching TRBD1. V lost 5 bases and J lost 7; bases outside the gene matches: 8. Per germline, CDR1 KGHSH and CDR2 LQKENI. This CDR3 is built from 14 residues. CDR3 nucleotides: TGTGCCAGCTCAGCGCGGACAGGGGTGGGTGAAGCTTTCTTT. Translated: CASSARTGVGEAFF.

A few counts support this clone. The V gene is TRBV5-1, the J gene TRBJ1-1; possibly TRBD1 for D (5 bases). The CDR3 contains 15 residues. Germline assignment: CDR1 SGHRS and CDR2 YFSETQ. Trimming cost V 0 bases and J 2 bases, with 11 bases left between them. CDR3: CASSLDTGGNTEAFF. The CDR3 DNA sequence: TGCGCCAGCAGCTTGGATACAGGTGGAAACACTGAAGCTTTCTTT.